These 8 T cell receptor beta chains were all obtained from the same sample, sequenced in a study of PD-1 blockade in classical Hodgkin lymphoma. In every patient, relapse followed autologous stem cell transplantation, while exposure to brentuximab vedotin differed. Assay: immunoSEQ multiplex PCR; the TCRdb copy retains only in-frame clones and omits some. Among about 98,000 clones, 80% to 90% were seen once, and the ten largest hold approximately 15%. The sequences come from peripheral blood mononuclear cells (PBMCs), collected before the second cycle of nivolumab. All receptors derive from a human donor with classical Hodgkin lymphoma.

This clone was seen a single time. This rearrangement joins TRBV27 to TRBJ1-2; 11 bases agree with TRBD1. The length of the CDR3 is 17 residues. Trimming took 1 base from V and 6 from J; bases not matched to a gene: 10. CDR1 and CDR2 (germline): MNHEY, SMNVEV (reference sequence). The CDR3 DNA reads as TGTGCCAGCAGTTTATATGGGACAGGGGGGGGGACGGATGGCTACACCTTC. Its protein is CASSLYGTGGGTDGYTF.

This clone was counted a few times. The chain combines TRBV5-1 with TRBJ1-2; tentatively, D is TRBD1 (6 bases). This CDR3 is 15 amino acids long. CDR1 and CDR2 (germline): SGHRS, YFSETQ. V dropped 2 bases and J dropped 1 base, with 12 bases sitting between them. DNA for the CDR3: TGCGCCAGCAGCTTCGCGGGGGGCAATAACTATGGCTACACCTTC. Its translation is CASSFAGGNNYGYTF.

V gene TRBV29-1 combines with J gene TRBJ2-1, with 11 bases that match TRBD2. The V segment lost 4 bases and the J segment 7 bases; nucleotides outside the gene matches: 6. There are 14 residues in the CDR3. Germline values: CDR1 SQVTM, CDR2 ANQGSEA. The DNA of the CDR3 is TGCAGCGTTGTAACTAGCGGGAGCTGGAATGAGCAGTTCTTC. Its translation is CSVVTSGSWNEQFF.

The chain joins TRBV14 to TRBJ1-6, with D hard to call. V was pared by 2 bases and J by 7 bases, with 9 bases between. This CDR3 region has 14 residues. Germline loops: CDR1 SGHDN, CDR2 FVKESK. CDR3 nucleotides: TGTGCCAGCAGCCAACTTCATGGAAATTCACCCCTCCACTTT. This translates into CASSQLHGNSPLHF.

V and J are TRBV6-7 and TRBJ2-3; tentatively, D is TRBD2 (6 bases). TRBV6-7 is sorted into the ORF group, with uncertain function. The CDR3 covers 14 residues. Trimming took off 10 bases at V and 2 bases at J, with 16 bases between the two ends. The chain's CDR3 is CANFMVAATDTQYF. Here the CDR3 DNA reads TGTGCCAACTTTATGGTAGCGGCCACAGATACGCAGTATTTT.

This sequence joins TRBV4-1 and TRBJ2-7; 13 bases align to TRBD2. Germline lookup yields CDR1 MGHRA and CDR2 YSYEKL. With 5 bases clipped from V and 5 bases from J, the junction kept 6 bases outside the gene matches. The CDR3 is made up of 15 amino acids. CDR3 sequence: CASSWTSGSSDEQYF. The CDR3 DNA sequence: TGCGCCAGCAGCTGGACTAGCGGGAGTTCCGACGAGCAGTACTTC.

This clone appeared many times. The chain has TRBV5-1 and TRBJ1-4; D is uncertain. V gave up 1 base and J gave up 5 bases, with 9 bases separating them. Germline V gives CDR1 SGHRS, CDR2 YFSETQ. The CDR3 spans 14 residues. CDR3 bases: TGCGCCAGCAGCTTGATGAACCCAAATGAAAAACTGTTTTTT. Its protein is CASSLMNPNEKLFF.

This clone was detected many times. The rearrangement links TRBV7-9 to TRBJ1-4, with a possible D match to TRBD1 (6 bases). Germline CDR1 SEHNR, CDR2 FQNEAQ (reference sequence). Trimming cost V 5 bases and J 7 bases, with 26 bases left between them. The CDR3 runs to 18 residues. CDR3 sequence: CASSPFHTTTGWVEKLFF. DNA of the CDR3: TGTGCCAGCAGCCCCTTTCATACGACTACAGGGTGGGTTGAAAAACTGTTTTTT.